This T cell receptor (beta chain) was identified during a study of control samples from healthy donors and cancer patients. Germline values: CDR1 LGHDT, CDR2 YNNKEL (reference sequence). Trimming took off 4 bases at V and 8 bases at J, with 12 bases between the two ends. The CDR3 spans 14 residues. Sequencing used immunoSEQ multiplex PCR; TCRdb keeps in-frame clones, though not all of them. The sample holds some 130,000 clones, roughly 92% seen once. This sequence was found in a man between 18 and 29 years old in good health. This sequence joins TRBV3-1 (or the pseudogene TRBV3-2) and TRBJ1-6; TRBD1 is a possible D gene (5 bases). The sequenced sample consisted of blood. CDR3 in DNA: TGTGCCAGCAGCCCAACCGGACAATATTCACCCCTCCACTTT. Protein: CASSPTGQYSPLHF.